This paragraph reports one TCR beta chain. TCRdb processed the PCR reads anew with MiXCR; each CDR3 protein has one entry. The sample has approximately 320,000 distinct CDR3 sequences; about 22% are singletons. V was shortened by 5 bases and J by 0 bases, with 11 bases between the two germline ends. The CDR3 is 14 amino acids. Germline V lookup: CDR1 SEHNR, CDR2 FQNEAQ (reference sequence). The data belong to a study of molecular identifiers for immune sequencing clone quantification. As CD8+CD4-CCR7+CD45RA+ cells, naive CD8 T cells were sorted. The sample comprised naive CD8+ T cells from blood, with Jurkat cell RNA spiked in. Subset in this sample: FACS-sorted CD8+CD4-CCR7+CD45RA+ naive T cells. The clonotype was recovered from a human donor in good health. Some libraries in this study had Jurkat cell RNA spiked in. The V gene is TRBV7-9, the J gene TRBJ2-7; D call uncertain. The CDR3 sequence: CASSPDTTSYEQYF. CDR3 coding DNA: TGTGCCAGCAGCCCCGACACAACCTCCTACGAGCAGTACTTC.